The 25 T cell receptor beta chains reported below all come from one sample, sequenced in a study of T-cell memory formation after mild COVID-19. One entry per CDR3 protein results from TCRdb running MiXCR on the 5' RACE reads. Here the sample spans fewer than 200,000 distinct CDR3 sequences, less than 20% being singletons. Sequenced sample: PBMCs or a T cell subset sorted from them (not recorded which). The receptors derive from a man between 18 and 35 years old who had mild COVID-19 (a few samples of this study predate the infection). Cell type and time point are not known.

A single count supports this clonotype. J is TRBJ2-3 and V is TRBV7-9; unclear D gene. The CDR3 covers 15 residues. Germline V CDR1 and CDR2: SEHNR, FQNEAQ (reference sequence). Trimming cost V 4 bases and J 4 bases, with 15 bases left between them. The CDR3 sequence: CASSSLGGSADTQYF. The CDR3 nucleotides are TGTGCCAGCAGCTCCCTCGGTGGTTCGGCAGATACGCAGTATTTT.

CDR3 region: CSASQGQAYEQYF. The CDR3 region has the DNA TGCAGTGCCAGCCAGGGACAGGCCTACGAGCAGTACTTC. This rearrangement joins TRBV20-1 to TRBJ2-7, with 8 bases matching TRBD1. The CDR3 has 13 residues. The germline V gene has CDR1 DFQATT and CDR2 SNEGSKA (reference sequence). V dropped 6 bases and J dropped 2; count of bases not matched to a gene: 6.

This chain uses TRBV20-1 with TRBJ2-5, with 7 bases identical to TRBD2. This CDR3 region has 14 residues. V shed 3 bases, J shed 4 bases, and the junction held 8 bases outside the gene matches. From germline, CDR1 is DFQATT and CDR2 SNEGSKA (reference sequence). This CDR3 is CSASDGGGGETQYF. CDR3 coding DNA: TGCAGTGCTAGTGACGGCGGGGGAGGAGAGACCCAGTACTTC.

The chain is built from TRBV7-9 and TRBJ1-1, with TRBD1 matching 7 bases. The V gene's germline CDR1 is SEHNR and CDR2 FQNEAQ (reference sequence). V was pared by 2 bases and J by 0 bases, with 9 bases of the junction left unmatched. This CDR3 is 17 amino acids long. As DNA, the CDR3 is TGTGCCAGCAGCTTATCTTCGGCAGGGGGTATGAACACTGAAGCTTTCTTT. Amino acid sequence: CASSLSSAGGMNTEAFF.

The CDR3 DNA reads TGTGCCAGCAGTTTCGACGGGGGTAACTATGGCTACACCTTC. Protein product: CASSFDGGNYGYTF. V is TRBV27 and J is TRBJ1-2; possibly TRBD1 for D (5 bases). Germline V CDR1 and CDR2: MNHEY, SMNVEV (reference sequence). Trimming left V 3 bases short and J 1 base short, with 9 bases between. The CDR3 covers 14 residues.

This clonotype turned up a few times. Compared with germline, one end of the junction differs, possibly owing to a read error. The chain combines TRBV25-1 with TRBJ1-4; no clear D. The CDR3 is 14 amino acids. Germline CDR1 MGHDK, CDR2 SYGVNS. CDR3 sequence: CASSATRTSEKLFF. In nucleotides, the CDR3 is TGTGCCAGCAGTGCGACGAGGACTAGTGAAAAACTGTTTTTT.

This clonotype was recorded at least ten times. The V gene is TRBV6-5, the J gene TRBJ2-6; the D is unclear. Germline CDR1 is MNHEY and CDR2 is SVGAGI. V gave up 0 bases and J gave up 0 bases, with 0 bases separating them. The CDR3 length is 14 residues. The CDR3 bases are TGTGCCAGCAGTTACTCCTCTGGGGCCAACGTCCTGACTTTC. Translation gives CASSYSSGANVLTF.

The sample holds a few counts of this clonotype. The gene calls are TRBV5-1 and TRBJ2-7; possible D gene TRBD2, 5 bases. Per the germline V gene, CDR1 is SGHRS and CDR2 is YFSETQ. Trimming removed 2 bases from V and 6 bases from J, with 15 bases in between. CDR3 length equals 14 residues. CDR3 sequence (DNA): TGCGCCAGCAGCTTTTTCCAGGCAGAGGGCGAGCAGTACTTC. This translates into CASSFFQAEGEQYF.

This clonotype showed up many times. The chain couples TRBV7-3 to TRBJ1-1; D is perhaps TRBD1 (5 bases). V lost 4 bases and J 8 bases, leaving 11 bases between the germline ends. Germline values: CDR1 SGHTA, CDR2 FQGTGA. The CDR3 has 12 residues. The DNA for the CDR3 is TGTGCCAGCAGCTCCGGGAGGGGCGAAGCTTTCTTT. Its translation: CASSSGRGEAFF.

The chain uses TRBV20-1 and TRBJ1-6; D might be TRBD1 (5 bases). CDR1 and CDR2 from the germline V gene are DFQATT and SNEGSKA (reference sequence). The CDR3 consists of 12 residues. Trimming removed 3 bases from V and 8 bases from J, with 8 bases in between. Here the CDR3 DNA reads TGCAGTGCTAGCGGGGACGATTCACCCCTCCACTTT. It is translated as CSASGDDSPLHF.

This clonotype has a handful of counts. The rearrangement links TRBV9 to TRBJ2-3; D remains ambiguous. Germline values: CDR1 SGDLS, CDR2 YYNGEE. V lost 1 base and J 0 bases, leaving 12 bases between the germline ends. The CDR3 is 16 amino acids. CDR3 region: CASSVSARASTDTQYF. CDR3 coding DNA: TGTGCCAGCAGCGTATCAGCGCGAGCTAGCACAGATACGCAGTATTTT.

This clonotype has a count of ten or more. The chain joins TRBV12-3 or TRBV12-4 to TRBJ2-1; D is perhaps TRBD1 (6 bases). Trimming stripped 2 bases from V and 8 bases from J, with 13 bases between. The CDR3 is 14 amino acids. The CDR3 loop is CASSLSQGWYEQFF. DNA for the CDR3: TGTGCCAGCAGTTTATCGCAGGGGTGGTATGAGCAGTTCTTC.

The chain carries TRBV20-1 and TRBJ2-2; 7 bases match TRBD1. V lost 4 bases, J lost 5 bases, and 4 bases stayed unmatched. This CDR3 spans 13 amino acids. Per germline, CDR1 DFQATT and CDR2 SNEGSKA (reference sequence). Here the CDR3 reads CSANDRVTGELFF. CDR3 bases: TGCAGTGCTAATGACAGGGTAACCGGGGAGCTGTTTTTT.

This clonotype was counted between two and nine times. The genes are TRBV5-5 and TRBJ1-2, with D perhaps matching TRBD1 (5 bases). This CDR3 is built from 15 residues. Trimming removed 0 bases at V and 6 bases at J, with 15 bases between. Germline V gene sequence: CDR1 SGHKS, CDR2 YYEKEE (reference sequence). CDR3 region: CASSLVPGNPNGYTF. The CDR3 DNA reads TGTGCCAGCAGCTTGGTCCCAGGGAACCCAAATGGCTACACCTTC.

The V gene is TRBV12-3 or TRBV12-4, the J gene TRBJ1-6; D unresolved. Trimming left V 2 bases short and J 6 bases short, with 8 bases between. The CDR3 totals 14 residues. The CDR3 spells CASSLSGGNSPLHF. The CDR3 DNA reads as TGTGCCAGCAGTTTATCCGGAGGTAATTCACCCCTCCACTTT.

CDR3 nucleotide sequence: TGCAGCGTTGAAGATCCGGGAGCCCCCTTCGGGGGCTACACCTTC. Amino acids: CSVEDPGAPFGGYTF. The chain links TRBV29-1 to TRBJ1-2; D unclear. The V end was cut by 0 bases, the J end by 8 bases, with 19 bases between. The CDR3 spans 15 residues. Germline V CDR1 and CDR2: SQVTM, ANQGSEA. The variable domain in full, with the rest retrieved from reference TRBV29-1 and TRBJ1-2, is SAVISQKPSRDICQRGTSLTIQCQVDSQVTMMFWYRQQPGQSLTLIATANQGSEATYESGFVIDKFPISRPNLTFSTLTVSNMSPEDSSIYLCSVEDPGAPFGGYTFGSGTRLTVV.

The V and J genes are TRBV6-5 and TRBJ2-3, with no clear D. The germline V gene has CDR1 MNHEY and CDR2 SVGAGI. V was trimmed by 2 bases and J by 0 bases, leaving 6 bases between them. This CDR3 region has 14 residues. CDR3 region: CASSYVSSTDTQYF. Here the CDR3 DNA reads TGTGCCAGCAGTTACGTTTCTAGCACAGATACGCAGTATTTT.

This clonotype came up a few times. The CDR3 nucleotides are TGTGCCAGCTCACTTGGGACAGGGGGGCGACTGGCTGAAGCTTTCTTT. Its translation: CASSLGTGGRLAEAFF. This chain connects TRBV18 to TRBJ1-1; 11 bases match TRBD1. Germline assignment: CDR1 KGHSH and CDR2 LQKENI. The V segment lost 4 bases and the J segment 6 bases; nucleotides outside the gene matches: 10. The CDR3 is 16 amino acids.

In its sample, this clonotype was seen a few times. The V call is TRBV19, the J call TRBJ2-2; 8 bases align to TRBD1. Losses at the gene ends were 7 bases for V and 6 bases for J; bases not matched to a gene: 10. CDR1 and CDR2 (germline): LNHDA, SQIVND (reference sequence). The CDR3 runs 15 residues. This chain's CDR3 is CASTPGTGEAGELFF. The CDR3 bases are TGTGCCAGTACCCCCGGGACAGGAGAGGCCGGGGAGCTGTTTTTT.

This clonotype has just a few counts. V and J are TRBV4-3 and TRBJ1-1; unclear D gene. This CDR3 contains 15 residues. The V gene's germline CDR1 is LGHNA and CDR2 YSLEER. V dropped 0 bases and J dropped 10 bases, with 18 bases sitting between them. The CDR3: CASSQDRYFTSGAFF. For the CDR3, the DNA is TGCGCCAGCAGCCAAGATAGGTACTTCACCTCGGGAGCTTTCTTT.

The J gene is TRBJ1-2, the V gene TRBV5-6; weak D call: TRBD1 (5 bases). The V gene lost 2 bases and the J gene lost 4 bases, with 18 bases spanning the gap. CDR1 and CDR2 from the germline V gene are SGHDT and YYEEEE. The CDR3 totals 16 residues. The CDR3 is CASSFPAGVVGYGYTF. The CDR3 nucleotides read TGTGCCAGCAGCTTTCCGGCGGGGGTAGTCGGCTATGGCTACACCTTC.

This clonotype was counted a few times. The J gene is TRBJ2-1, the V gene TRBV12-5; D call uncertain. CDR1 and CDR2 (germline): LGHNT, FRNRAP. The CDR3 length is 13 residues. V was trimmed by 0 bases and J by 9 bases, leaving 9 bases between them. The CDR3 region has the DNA TGTGCTAGTGGTTTGGTCGGTCTCGGTGAGCAGTTCTTC. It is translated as CASGLVGLGEQFF.

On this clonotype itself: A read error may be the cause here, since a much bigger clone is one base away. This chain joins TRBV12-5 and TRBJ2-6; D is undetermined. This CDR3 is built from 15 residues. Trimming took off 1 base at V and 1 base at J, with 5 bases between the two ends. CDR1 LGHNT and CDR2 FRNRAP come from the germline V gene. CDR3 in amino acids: CASGLGQSGANVLTF. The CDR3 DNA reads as TGTGCTAGTGGTTTGGGACAATCTGGGGCCAACGTCCTGACTTTC.

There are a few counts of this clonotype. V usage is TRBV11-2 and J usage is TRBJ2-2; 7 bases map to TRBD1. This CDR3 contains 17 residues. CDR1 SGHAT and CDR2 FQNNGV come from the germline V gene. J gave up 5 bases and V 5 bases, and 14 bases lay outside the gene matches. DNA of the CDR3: TGTGCCAGCAGCCTGTCTCCGGGGACAGTCGGAACCGGGGAGCTGTTTTTT. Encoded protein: CASSLSPGTVGTGELFF.

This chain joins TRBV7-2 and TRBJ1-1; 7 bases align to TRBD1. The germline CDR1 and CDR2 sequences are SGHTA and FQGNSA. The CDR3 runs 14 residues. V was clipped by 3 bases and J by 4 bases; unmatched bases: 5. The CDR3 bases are TGTGCCAGCAGCTTCTATACAGGGGCCACTGAAGCTTTCTTT. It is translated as CASSFYTGATEAFF.